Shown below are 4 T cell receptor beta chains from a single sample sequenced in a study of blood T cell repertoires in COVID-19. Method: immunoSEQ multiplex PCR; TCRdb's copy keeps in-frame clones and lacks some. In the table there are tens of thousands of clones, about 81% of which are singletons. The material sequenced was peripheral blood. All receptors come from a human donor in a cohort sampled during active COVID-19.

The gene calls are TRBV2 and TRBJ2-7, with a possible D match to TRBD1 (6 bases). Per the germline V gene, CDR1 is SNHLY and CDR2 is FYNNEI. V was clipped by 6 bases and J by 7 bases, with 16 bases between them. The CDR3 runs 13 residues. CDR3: CASSPGTYPEQYF. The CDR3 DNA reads TGTGCCAGCAGCCCAGGGACATATCCAGAGCAGTACTTC.

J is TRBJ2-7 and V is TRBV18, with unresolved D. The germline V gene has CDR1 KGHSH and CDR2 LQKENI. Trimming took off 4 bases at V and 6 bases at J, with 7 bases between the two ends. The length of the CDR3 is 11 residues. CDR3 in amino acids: CASSLESEQYF. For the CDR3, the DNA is TGTGCCAGCTCACTCGAGTCCGAGCAGTACTTC.

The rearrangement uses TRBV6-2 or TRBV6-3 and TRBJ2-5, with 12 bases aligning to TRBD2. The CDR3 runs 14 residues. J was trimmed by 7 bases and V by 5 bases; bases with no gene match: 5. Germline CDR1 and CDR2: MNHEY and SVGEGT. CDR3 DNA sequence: TGTGCCAGCAGTGTTGCTAGCGGGAGGGCGACCCAGTACTTC. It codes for CASSVASGRATQYF.

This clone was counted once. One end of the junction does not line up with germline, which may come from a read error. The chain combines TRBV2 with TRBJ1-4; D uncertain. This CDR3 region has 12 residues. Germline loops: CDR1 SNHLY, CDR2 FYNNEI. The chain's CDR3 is CASSSTNEKLFF. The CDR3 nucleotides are TGTGCCAGCAGTTCAACAAATGAAAAACTGTTTTTT.